This T cell receptor (beta chain) was recorded in a study of Ad26.COV2.S vaccination and SARS-CoV-2 variants. Study at large: The authors gave Ad26.COV2.S intramuscularly, either once or twice 56 days apart.

Profiled with immunoSEQ multiplex PCR; TCRdb holds only in-frame clones, not every one. This table holds about 680,000 clones, 70% to 90% found once. Noted treatment: around 19 received Ad26.COV2.S at low or high dose, single or two shots; 5 received placebo; per-sample allocation not given. After the first vaccine or placebo injection, samples were drawn on day 63. Donation came from an adult in Boston who was aged 18-55 years. The clonotype originates from a person between 18 and 65 years old who received the Ad26.COV2.S COVID-19 vaccine or a placebo. The sample consisted of peripheral blood, taken in a trial of Ad26.COV2.S vaccine versus placebo.

The CDR3 region has the DNA TGTGCCAGCAGCTTTCAGGGTGCCTACGAGCAGTACTTC. This translates into CASSFQGAYEQYF. V gene TRBV7-2 combines with J gene TRBJ2-7; a possible D gene is TRBD1 (5 bases). The CDR3 contains 13 residues. V dropped 3 bases and J dropped 2 bases, with 8 bases sitting between them. Germline V gives CDR1 SGHTA, CDR2 FQGNSA.